This TCR beta chain was sequenced during a study of cytomegalovirus exposure and HLA in healthy donors. A multiplex PCR was run with 60 Vbeta primers and 13 Jbeta primers. TCRdb keeps only in-frame clones here, not all; method: immunoSEQ multiplex PCR. The sample lists around 120,000 clones, around two thirds occurring once. Study-level results: As a later analysis showed, a missense DCLRE1C variant was linked to trimming of TCR beta V- and J-genes.

In the case of this clone: Its antigen is currently unknown.

The clonotype comes from a man younger than 40 in good health and CMV-seropositive. Sequenced material: PBMCs.

CDR3 protein: CASSLAGQGRDEQYF. The CDR3 bases are TGTGCCAGCAGCTTAGCGGGACAGGGTAGGGACGAGCAGTACTTC. The chain couples TRBV7-9 to TRBJ2-7; 9 bases match TRBD1. This CDR3 region has 15 residues. The ends lost 0 bases at V and 5 bases at J; junction bases unmatched: 5. CDR1 and CDR2 (germline): SEHNR, FQNEAQ (reference sequence).